The rows below give T cell receptor beta chains drawn from one sample of a study of radiation and T cells in renal cell carcinoma. Measured with immunoSEQ multiplex PCR; TCRdb has only the in-frame clones, and not every one. Among approximately 75,000 clones listed, 82% were seen once. The specimen was blood, collected from a patient whose treatment included radiotherapy and nephrectomy. These receptor sequences come from a man between 60 and 75 years old with renal cell carcinoma. Each CDR3 is given with its conserved first and last residue. D genes are given only for firm matches. Clone size is stated in some rows and not others, as once, few, many or a class when expanded.

DNA: TGTGCCAGTAGTATAGGACCAGGGGGTAACACCGGGGAGCTGTTTTTT; CDR3: CASSIGPGGNTGELFF; size: .; D: TRBD1; J: TRBJ2-2; V: TRBV19
DNA: TGTGCCAGCAGTCTCGATTGGGGTTCACCCCTCCACTTT; CDR3: CASSLDWGSPLHF; size: .; D: .; J: TRBJ1-6; V: TRBV27
DNA: TGTGCCAGCAGCTTGGAGGGGGCTGGGGCCAACGTCCTGACTTTC; CDR3: CASSLEGAGANVLTF; size: .; D: .; J: TRBJ2-6; V: TRBV7-9
DNA: TGTGCCAGCAGCCATCGGACAGGGCAAGAGACCCAGTACTTC; CDR3: CASSHRTGQETQYF; size: .; D: TRBD1; J: TRBJ2-5; V: TRBV7-8
DNA: TGCAGTGCTATCCAGGATTACGAGCAGTACTTC; CDR3: CSAIQDYEQYF; size: .; D: .; J: TRBJ2-7; V: TRBV20-1
DNA: TGTGCCAGTAGTATTCCAGGGAAGGACACTGAAGCTTTCTTT; CDR3: CASSIPGKDTEAFF; size: few; D: .; J: TRBJ1-1; V: TRBV19
DNA: TGTGCCAGCAGCTTAGTAAGGGGCAGCACCGGGGAGCTGTTTTTT; CDR3: CASSLVRGSTGELFF; size: .; D: .; J: TRBJ2-2; V: TRBV7-7
DNA: TGTGCCAGCAGCCGGGAGCGGGAGAGCTACAATGAGCAGTTCTTC; CDR3: CASSRERESYNEQFF; size: .; D: TRBD2; J: TRBJ2-1; V: TRBV7-2
DNA: TGTGCCAGCTCACGGTTCTCAGAGGGCGAGACCCAGTACTTC; CDR3: CASSRFSEGETQYF; size: once; D: .; J: TRBJ2-5; V: TRBV18
DNA: TGTGCCAGCAGCTTAGAGGTACTATGGGGGATCGGCGGCTACACCTTC; CDR3: CASSLEVLWGIGGYTF; size: .; D: .; J: TRBJ1-2; V: TRBV11-2
DNA: TGTGCCAGCAGCCCGGACATTTACACCGGGGAGCTGTTTTTT; CDR3: CASSPDIYTGELFF; size: .; D: .; J: TRBJ2-2; V: TRBV7-2
DNA: TGCGCCAGCAGCCAAGGACTAGCGGGAGGAGCCGACGAGCAGTACTTC; CDR3: CASSQGLAGGADEQYF; size: .; D: TRBD2; J: TRBJ2-7; V: TRBV4-1
DNA: TGTGCCAGCAGCTTCCGAGGGGGAGTCCCTCAGTACTTC; CDR3: CASSFRGGVPQYF; size: .; D: .; J: TRBJ2-7; V: TRBV7-9
DNA: TGTGCCAGCAGGAAGAGCTCCTACGAGCAGTACTTC; CDR3: CASRKSSYEQYF; size: .; D: .; J: TRBJ2-7; V: TRBV6-5